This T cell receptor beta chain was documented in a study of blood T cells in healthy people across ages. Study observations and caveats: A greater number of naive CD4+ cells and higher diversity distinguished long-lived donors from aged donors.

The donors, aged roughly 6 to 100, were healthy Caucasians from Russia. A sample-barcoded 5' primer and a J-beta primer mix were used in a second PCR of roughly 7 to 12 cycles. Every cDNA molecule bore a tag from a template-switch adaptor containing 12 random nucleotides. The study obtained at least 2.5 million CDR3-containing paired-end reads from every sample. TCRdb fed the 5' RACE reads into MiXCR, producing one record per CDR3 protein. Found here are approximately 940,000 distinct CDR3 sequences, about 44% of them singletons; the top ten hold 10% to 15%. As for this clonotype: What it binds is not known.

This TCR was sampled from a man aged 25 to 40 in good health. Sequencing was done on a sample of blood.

The CDR3 bases are TGTGCCAGCAGCTCCGGGACTGCCCTCAATGAGCAGTTCTTC. Encoded protein: CASSSGTALNEQFF. V and J are TRBV7-9 and TRBJ2-1, with D possibly being TRBD2 (6 bases). The CDR3 has 14 residues. Germline V gene data show CDR1 as SEHNR and CDR2 as FQNEAQ (reference sequence). The V gene lost 4 bases and the J gene lost 6 bases, with 13 bases spanning the gap. The full variable domain, with the rest looked up from reference TRBV7-9 and TRBJ2-1, is DTGVSQNPRHKITKRGQNVTFRCDPISEHNRLYWYRQTLGQGPEFLTYFQNEAQLEKSRLLSDRFSAERPKGSFSTLEIQRTEQGDSAMYLCASSSGTALNEQFFGPGTRLTVL.